This T cell receptor (beta chain) comes out of a study of CD8 T cells in Susac syndrome. RNA, at about 0.45 to 1 ug, was reverse transcribed with random hexamers. Each CDR3 protein gets one entry after TCRdb re-called the immunoSEQ multiplex PCR reads with MiXCR. Counted here are 100,000 to 150,000 distinct CDR3 sequences, 90% to 95% occurring once; the ten biggest clones make up approximately 0.22%. The origin of this receptor is a human donor with Susac syndrome. Specimen: CD8+ T cells from PBMCs.

The CDR3 sequence: CAWSGTGPGYEQYF. The CDR3 nucleotides read TGTGCCTGGAGTGGGACCGGACCGGGCTACGAGCAGTACTTC. The chain couples TRBV30 to TRBJ2-7; D gene uncertain. Trimming left V 1 base short and J 3 bases short, with 13 bases between. The CDR3 has 14 residues. Germline assignment: CDR1 GTSNPN and CDR2 SVGIG (reference sequence).